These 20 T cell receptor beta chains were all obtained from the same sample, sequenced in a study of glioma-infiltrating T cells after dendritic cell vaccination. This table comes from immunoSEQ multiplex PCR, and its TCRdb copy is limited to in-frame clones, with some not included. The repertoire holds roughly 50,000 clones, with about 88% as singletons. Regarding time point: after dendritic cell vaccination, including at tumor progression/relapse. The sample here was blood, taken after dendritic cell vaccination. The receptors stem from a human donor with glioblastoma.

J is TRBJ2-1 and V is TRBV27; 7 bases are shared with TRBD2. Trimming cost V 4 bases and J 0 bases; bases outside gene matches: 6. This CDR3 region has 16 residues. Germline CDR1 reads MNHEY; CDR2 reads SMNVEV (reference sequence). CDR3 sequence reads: CASSWLASGSYNEQFF. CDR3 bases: TGTGCCAGCAGTTGGTTGGCTAGCGGCTCCTACAATGAGCAGTTCTTC.

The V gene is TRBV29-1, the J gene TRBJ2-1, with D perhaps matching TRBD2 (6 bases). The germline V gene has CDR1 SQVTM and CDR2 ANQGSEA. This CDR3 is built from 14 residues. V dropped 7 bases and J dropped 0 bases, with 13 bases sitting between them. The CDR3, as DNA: TGCAGCGCCGGAGGGTCTGCCTCCTACAATGAGCAGTTCTTC. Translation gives CSAGGSASYNEQFF.

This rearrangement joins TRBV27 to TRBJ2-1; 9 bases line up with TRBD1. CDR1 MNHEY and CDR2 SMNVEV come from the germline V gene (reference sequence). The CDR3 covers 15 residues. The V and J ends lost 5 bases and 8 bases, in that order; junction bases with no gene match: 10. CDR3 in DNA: TGTGCCAGCAGTAAAGCCGGGACAGGGTTGTATGAGCAGTTCTTC. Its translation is CASSKAGTGLYEQFF.

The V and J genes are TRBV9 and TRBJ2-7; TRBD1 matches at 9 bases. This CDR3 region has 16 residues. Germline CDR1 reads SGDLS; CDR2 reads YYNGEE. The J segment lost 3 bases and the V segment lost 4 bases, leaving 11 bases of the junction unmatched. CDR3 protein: CASSLGKQGALYEQYF. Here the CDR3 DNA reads TGTGCCAGCAGCCTTGGGAAACAGGGGGCTCTCTACGAGCAGTACTTC.

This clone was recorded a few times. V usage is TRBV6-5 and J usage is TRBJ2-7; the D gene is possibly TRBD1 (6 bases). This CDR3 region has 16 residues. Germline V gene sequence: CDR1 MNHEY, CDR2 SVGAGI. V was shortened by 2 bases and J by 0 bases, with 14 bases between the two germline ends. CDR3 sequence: CASSYGPRGSSYEQYF. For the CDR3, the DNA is TGTGCCAGCAGTTACGGGCCCAGGGGTAGCTCCTACGAGCAGTACTTC.

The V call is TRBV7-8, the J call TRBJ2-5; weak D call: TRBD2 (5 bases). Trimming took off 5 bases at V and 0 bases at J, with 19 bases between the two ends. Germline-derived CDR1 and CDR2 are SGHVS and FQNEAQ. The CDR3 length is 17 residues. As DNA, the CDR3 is TGTGCCAGCAGCAACATACCGAGGGCTTCGTACCAAGAGACCCAGTACTTC. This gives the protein CASSNIPRASYQETQYF.

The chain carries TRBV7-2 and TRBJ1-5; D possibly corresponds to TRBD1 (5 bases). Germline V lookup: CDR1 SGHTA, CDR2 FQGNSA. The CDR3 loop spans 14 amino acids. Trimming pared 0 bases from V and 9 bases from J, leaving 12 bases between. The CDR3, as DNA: TGTGCCAGCAGCTTAGCGGCGACCCAGGGGCCCCAGCATTTT. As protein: CASSLAATQGPQHF.

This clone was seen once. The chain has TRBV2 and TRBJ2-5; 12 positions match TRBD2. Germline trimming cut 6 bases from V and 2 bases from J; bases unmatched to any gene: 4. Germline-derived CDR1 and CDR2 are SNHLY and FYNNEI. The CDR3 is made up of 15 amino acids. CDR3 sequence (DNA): TGTGCCAGCAGGAAGACTAGCGGGAGTCAAGAGACCCAGTACTTC. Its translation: CASRKTSGSQETQYF. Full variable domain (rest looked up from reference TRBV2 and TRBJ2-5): EPEVTQTPSHQVTQMGQEVILRCVPISNHLYFYWYRQILGQKVEFLVSFYNNEISEKSEIFDDQFSVERPDGSNFTLKIRSTKLEDSAMYFCASRKTSGSQETQYFGPGTRLLVL.

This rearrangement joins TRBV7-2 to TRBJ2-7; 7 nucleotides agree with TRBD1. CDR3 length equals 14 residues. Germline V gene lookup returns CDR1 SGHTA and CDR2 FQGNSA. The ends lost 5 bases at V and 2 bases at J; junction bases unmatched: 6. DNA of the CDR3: TGTGCCAGCAGCGGAAGACAGGGTCCCTACGAGCAGTACTTC. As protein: CASSGRQGPYEQYF.

The CDR3: CASSGAVSSYEQYF. The CDR3 DNA reads TGTGCCAGCAGCGGGGCAGTCAGCTCCTACGAGCAGTACTTC. The rearrangement links TRBV9 to TRBJ2-5; D is uncertain. The DNA end is more similar to TRBJ2-7, so the J call may be wrong. Germline-derived CDR1 and CDR2 are SGDLS and YYNGEE. This CDR3 contains 14 residues.

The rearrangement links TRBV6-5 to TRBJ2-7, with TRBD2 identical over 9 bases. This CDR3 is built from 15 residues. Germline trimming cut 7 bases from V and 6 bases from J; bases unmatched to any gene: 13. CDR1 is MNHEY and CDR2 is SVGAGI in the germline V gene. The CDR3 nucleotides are TGTGCCAGCACCTCACCCGGGGGCGGGAGGGGCGAGCAGTACTTC. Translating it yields CASTSPGGGRGEQYF.

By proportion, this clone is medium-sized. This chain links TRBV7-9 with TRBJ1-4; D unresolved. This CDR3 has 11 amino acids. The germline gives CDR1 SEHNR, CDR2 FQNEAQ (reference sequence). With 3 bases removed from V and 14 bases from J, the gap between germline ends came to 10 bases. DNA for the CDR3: TGTGCCAGCAGCTTGGAGGGTTCTCTGTTTTTT. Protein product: CASSLEGSLFF.

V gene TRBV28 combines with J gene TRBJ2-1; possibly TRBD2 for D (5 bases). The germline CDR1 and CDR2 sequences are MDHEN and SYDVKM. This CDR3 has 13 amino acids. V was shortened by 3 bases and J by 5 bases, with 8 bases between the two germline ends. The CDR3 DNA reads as TGTGCCAGCAGTTTTCGGCGGGACAATGAGCAGTTCTTC. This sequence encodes CASSFRRDNEQFF.

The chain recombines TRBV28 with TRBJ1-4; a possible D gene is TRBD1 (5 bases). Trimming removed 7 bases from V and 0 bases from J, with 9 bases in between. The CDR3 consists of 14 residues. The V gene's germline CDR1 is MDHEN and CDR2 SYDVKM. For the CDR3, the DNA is TGTGCCAGCACCAGGGATGCAACTAATGAAAAACTGTTTTTT. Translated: CASTRDATNEKLFF.

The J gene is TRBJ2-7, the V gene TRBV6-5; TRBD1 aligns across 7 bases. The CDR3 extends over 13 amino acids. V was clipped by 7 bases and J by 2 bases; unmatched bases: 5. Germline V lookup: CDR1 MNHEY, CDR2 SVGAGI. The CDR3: CASKKGGPYEQYF. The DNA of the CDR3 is TGTGCCAGCAAAAAAGGGGGCCCCTACGAGCAGTACTTC.

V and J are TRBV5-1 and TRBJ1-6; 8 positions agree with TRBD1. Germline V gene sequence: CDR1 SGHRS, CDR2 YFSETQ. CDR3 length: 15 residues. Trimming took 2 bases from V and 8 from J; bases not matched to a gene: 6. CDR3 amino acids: CASSFRTGRDSPLHF. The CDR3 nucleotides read TGCGCCAGCAGCTTCCGGACAGGGAGGGATTCACCCCTCCACTTT.

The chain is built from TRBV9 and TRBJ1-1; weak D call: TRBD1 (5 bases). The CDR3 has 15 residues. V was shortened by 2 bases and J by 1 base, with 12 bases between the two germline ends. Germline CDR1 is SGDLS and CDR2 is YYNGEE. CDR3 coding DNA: TGTGCCAGCAGCGTTTCAGGGAACAAGAACACTGAAGCTTTCTTT. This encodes CASSVSGNKNTEAFF.

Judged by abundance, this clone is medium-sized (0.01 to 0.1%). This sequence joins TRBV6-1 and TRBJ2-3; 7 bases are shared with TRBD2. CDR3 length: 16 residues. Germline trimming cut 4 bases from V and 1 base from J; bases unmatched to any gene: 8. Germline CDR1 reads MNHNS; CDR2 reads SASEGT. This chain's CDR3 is CASSAPAGGGTDTQYF. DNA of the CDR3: TGTGCCAGCAGTGCCCCCGCTGGGGGGGGCACAGATACGCAGTATTTT.

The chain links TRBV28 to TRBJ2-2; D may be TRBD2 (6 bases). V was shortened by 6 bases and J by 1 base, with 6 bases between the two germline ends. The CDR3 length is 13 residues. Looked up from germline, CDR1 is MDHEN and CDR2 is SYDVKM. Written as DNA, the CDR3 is TGTGCCAGCAGGGGGGGGAACACCGGGGAGCTGTTTTTT. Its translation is CASRGGNTGELFF.

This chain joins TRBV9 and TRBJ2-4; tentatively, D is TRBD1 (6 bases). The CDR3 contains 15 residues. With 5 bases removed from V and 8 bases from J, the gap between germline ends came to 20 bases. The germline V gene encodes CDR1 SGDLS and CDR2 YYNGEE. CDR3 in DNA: TGTGCCAGCAGTCCCCTACAGGGTGTTTGGGACATTCAGTACTTC. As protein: CASSPLQGVWDIQYF.